The 11 T cell receptor beta chains below were found in one sample sequenced in a study of blood T cell repertoires in COVID-19. Assay used: immunoSEQ multiplex PCR; TCRdb lists only in-frame clones, some missing. The table records around 150,000 clones, around 90% of them present only once. Sequencing used peripheral blood. These receptors came from a woman aged 55 to 70 with active or convalescent COVID-19.

Only a few counts were recorded for this clone. The J gene is TRBJ2-1, the V gene TRBV4-1; 7 nucleotides match TRBD1. Germline-derived CDR1 and CDR2 are MGHRA and YSYEKL. With V trimmed by 3 bases and J by 3 bases, 8 bases remained unmatched. CDR3 length: 16 amino acids. The CDR3 region is CASSQAFGTDYNEQFF. The CDR3 DNA reads as TGCGCCAGCAGCCAGGCCTTCGGGACAGACTACAATGAGCAGTTCTTC.

The chain links TRBV3-1 (or the pseudogene TRBV3-2) to TRBJ1-4; TRBD1 agrees at 7 bases. Germline trimming cut 7 bases from V and 5 bases from J; bases unmatched to any gene: 7. The CDR3 contains 14 residues. Germline assignment: CDR1 LGHDT and CDR2 YNNKEL (reference sequence). The CDR3 DNA follows: TGTGCCAGCACCCCGGGACAGCAAAATGAAAAACTGTTTTTT. Translation gives CASTPGQQNEKLFF.

This chain links TRBV6-5 with TRBJ2-7; 10 positions agree with TRBD1. V gave up 2 bases and J gave up 3 bases; unmatched junction bases: 4. From germline, CDR1 is MNHEY and CDR2 SVGAGI. This CDR3 has 15 amino acids. For the CDR3, the DNA is TGTGCCAGCAGTTACGGGGGACAGGGGAGCTACGAGCAGTACTTC. This encodes CASSYGGQGSYEQYF.

In nucleotides, the CDR3 is TGTGCCAGCAGATCGGGTCTAGCGGGGGCCTACGAGCAGTACTTC. As protein: CASRSGLAGAYEQYF. V is TRBV25-1 and J is TRBJ2-7, with TRBD2 identical over 10 bases. The V gene's germline CDR1 is MGHDK and CDR2 SYGVNS. This CDR3 spans 15 amino acids. V was clipped by 6 bases and J by 2 bases; unmatched bases: 7.

The gene calls are TRBV5-8 and TRBJ1-2; a weak D match, TRBD1 (5 bases). The CDR3 runs to 14 residues. From germline, CDR1 is SGHTS and CDR2 YDEGEE. Trimming pared 1 base from V and 2 bases from J, leaving 9 bases between. The CDR3 reads CASSLQGQNYGYTF. CDR3 DNA sequence: TGTGCCAGCAGCTTGCAGGGTCAGAACTATGGCTACACCTTC.

This clone was counted once. This chain links TRBV7-2 with TRBJ2-2; 9 bases match TRBD2. The CDR3 is 15 amino acids. The ends lost 4 bases at V and 1 base at J; junction bases unmatched: 1. Germline V gives CDR1 SGHTA, CDR2 FQGNSA. The CDR3 loop is CASSSLAGNTGELFF. In nucleotides, the CDR3 is TGTGCCAGCAGCTCACTAGCGGGGAACACCGGGGAGCTGTTTTTT.

The chain recombines TRBV7-8 with TRBJ1-2; D gene ambiguous. Germline V gives CDR1 SGHVS, CDR2 FQNEAQ. V was trimmed by 1 base and J by 5 bases, leaving 11 bases between them. The CDR3 consists of 14 residues. CDR3 in DNA: TGTGCCAGCAGCTTAGGATCCACGGGATATGGCTACACCTTC. Translating it yields CASSLGSTGYGYTF.

This sequence joins TRBV5-4 and TRBJ1-3, with TRBD1 matching 8 bases. Germline V gene lookup returns CDR1 SGHNT and CDR2 YYREEE (reference sequence). The CDR3 extends over 14 amino acids. V shed 4 bases and J 2 bases; nucleotides not matched to a gene: 2. The CDR3 DNA reads TGTGCCAGCAGCCGGACAGGGACTGGAAACACCATATATTTT. Protein: CASSRTGTGNTIYF.

CDR3 DNA sequence: TGTGCCAGCAGCGCCTGGACAGGGGGAAGGACTGAAGCTTTCTTT. The encoded protein is CASSAWTGGRTEAFF. This chain uses TRBV6-5 with TRBJ1-1; 10 bases align to TRBD1. CDR3 length: 15 residues. The junction had 9 bases not matched to a gene; V was cut back by 6 bases and J by 5 bases. Germline V gene data show CDR1 as MNHEY and CDR2 as SVGAGI.

The gene calls are TRBV6-5 and TRBJ2-3; 12 bases map to TRBD2. V was pared by 4 bases and J by 1 base, with 0 bases of the junction left unmatched. CDR3 length: 15 amino acids. Germline V gene sequence: CDR1 MNHEY, CDR2 SVGAGI. CDR3 residues: CASSWTSGGTDTQYF. Here the CDR3 DNA reads TGTGCCAGCAGTTGGACTAGCGGGGGCACAGATACGCAGTATTTT.

CDR3 in amino acids: CASSVGLAYTDTQYF. CDR3 DNA: TGTGCCAGCAGCGTAGGACTAGCCTACACAGATACGCAGTATTTT. The rearrangement uses TRBV9 and TRBJ2-3; TRBD2 matches at 7 bases. With 0 bases clipped from V and 2 bases from J, the junction kept 3 bases outside the gene matches. The length of the CDR3 is 15 residues. Looked up from germline, CDR1 is SGDLS and CDR2 is YYNGEE.